This is a list of T cell receptor beta chains from one sample in a study of blood T cell repertoires in COVID-19. The method was immunoSEQ multiplex PCR; TCRdb's version includes in-frame clones alone and lacks a portion of them. The table records around 78,000 clones, 80% to 95% of them present only once. The sequenced sample was peripheral blood. Receptor source: a woman between 45 and 65 years old in a cohort sampled during active COVID-19. CDR3s include the opening cysteine and the closing phenylalanine or tryptophan. The D gene is left open where the match is weak. Size values are once, few and many counts, or a class for expanded clones, and some rows have none.

V gene: TRBV28; J gene: TRBJ1-5; clone size: .; D gene: .; CDR3 protein: CASILDPGSNQPQHF; CDR3 DNA: .
V gene: TRBV5-1; J gene: TRBJ1-5; clone size: .; D gene: .; CDR3 protein: CASSLGAGEGSNQPQHF; CDR3 DNA: TGCGCCAGCAGCTTGGGGGCAGGGGAGGGGAGCAATCAGCCCCAGCATTTT
V gene: TRBV18; J gene: TRBJ1-1; clone size: few; D gene: .; CDR3 protein: CASSIRQDWTEAFF; CDR3 DNA: TGTGCCAGCTCTATTCGACAGGACTGGACTGAAGCTTTCTTT
V gene: TRBV19; J gene: TRBJ1-2; clone size: .; D gene: TRBD1; CDR3 protein: CASSIRGQGTYGYTF; CDR3 DNA: TGTGCCAGTAGTATAAGGGGACAGGGAACCTATGGCTACACCTTC
V gene: TRBV19; J gene: TRBJ2-1; clone size: .; D gene: TRBD2; CDR3 protein: CASSIGRRGDEQFF; CDR3 DNA: TGTGCCAGTAGTATTGGACGCCGGGGGGATGAGCAGTTCTTC
V gene: TRBV3-1/TRBV3-2; J gene: TRBJ1-1; clone size: .; D gene: .; CDR3 protein: CASSSGSRGTEAFF; CDR3 DNA: TGTGCCAGCAGCTCAGGAAGCAGAGGGACTGAAGCTTTCTTT
V gene: TRBV28; J gene: TRBJ2-1; clone size: .; D gene: .; CDR3 protein: CASSLSLHEQFF; CDR3 DNA: TGTGCCAGCAGTTTGAGTCTCCATGAGCAGTTCTTC
V gene: TRBV28; J gene: TRBJ1-5; clone size: .; D gene: TRBD1; CDR3 protein: CASSLGDRDNQPQHF; CDR3 DNA: TGTGCCAGCAGTTTGGGGGACAGGGACAATCAGCCCCAGCATTTT
V gene: TRBV5-1; J gene: TRBJ2-7; clone size: once; D gene: .; CDR3 protein: CASSQNSYEQYF; CDR3 DNA: TGCGCCAGCAGCCAAAACTCCTACGAGCAGTACTTC
V gene: TRBV9; J gene: TRBJ2-5; clone size: .; D gene: TRBD2; CDR3 protein: CASSVGGTSPETQYF; CDR3 DNA: TGTGCCAGCAGCGTAGGAGGGACTAGTCCGGAGACCCAGTACTTC
V gene: TRBV5-1; J gene: TRBJ2-2; clone size: few; D gene: TRBD2; CDR3 protein: CASSPFGGSGRAVGELFF; CDR3 DNA: TGCGCCAGCAGCCCCTTCGGGGGGAGCGGGAGGGCCGTCGGGGAGCTGTTTTTT
V gene: TRBV15; J gene: TRBJ2-1; clone size: .; D gene: .; CDR3 protein: CATRRRGPYNEQFF; CDR3 DNA: TGTGCCACCAGAAGACGTGGCCCCTACAATGAGCAGTTCTTC
V gene: TRBV7-9; J gene: TRBJ2-3; clone size: .; D gene: .; CDR3 protein: CASSLEGIRTDTQYF; CDR3 DNA: TGTGCCAGCAGCTTGGAGGGGATAAGGACAGATACGCAGTATTTT
V gene: TRBV23-1; J gene: TRBJ2-1; clone size: .; D gene: .; CDR3 protein: CASSQSPSGDEQFF; CDR3 DNA: TGCGCCAGCAGTCAATCGCCTAGTGGTGATGAGCAGTTCTTC
V gene: TRBV28; J gene: TRBJ2-1; clone size: few; D gene: .; CDR3 protein: CASTGPRGSSSYNEQFF; CDR3 DNA: TGTGCCAGCACAGGCCCCCGTGGCTCCAGCTCCTACAATGAGCAGTTCTTC
V gene: TRBV10-2; J gene: TRBJ1-5; clone size: few; D gene: .; CDR3 protein: CASSETQDQPQHF; CDR3 DNA: TGCGCCAGCAGTGAGACGCAGGATCAGCCCCAGCATTTT
V gene: TRBV5-1; J gene: TRBJ2-3; clone size: .; D gene: .; CDR3 protein: CASSLGVGLFTDTQYF; CDR3 DNA: TGCGCCAGCAGCTTGGGTGTGGGGCTTTTCACAGATACGCAGTATTTT
V gene: TRBV7-3; J gene: TRBJ1-1; clone size: .; D gene: .; CDR3 protein: CASSPLGGTEAFF; CDR3 DNA: TGTGCCAGCAGCCCTCTCGGGGGGACTGAAGCTTTCTTT
V gene: TRBV28; J gene: TRBJ2-1; clone size: .; D gene: TRBD2; CDR3 protein: CASSLGGTYNNEQFF; CDR3 DNA: TGTGCCAGCAGTTTGGGAGGGACCTACAACAATGAGCAGTTCTTC
V gene: TRBV28; J gene: TRBJ2-7; clone size: .; D gene: TRBD1; CDR3 protein: CASSGTGSYEQYF; CDR3 DNA: TGTGCCAGTTCCGGGACAGGGTCTTACGAGCAGTACTTC
V gene: TRBV18; J gene: TRBJ2-6; clone size: once; D gene: .; CDR3 protein: CASSPPFDRIPYSGANVLTF; CDR3 DNA: TGTGCCAGCTCACCACCGTTCGACAGGATTCCATACTCTGGGGCCAACGTCCTGACTTTC
V gene: TRBV7-9; J gene: TRBJ2-7; clone size: .; D gene: TRBD2; CDR3 protein: CASSGGLAGPTPAFTSYEQYF; CDR3 DNA: TGTGCCAGCAGCGGGGGACTAGCGGGACCTACACCAGCATTTACCTCCTACGAGCAGTACTTC